This TCR beta chain was sequenced in a study of T-cell memory formation after mild COVID-19. TCRdb re-called the 5' RACE reads through MiXCR, storing one row per CDR3 protein. The table lists hundreds of thousands of distinct CDR3 sequences, less than 25% of them singletons, with about 8.7% in the top ten. The sample holds a few counts of this clonotype. Its antigen is unidentified. Broader study findings: Some responding clones appeared in pre-infection memory, suggesting cross-reactive memory joined.

The germline gives CDR1 MGHRA, CDR2 YSYEKL. The CDR3 is 16 residues long. Trimming removed 0 bases at V and 1 base at J, with 10 bases between. This chain uses TRBV4-1 with TRBJ2-4; TRBD2 might be the D (5 bases). What was sequenced was PBMCs or a T cell subset sorted from them (not recorded which). This clonotype was obtained from an adult woman who had mild COVID-19 (a few samples of this study predate the infection). Cell type and time point are not known. CDR3 region: CASSQDRRVAKNIQYF. For the CDR3, the DNA is TGCGCCAGCAGCCAAGATAGGCGGGTGGCCAAAAACATTCAGTACTTC.